A selection of T cell receptor beta chains follows, all from one sample in a study of graft-versus-host responses after intestinal transplantation. Data came from immunoSEQ multiplex PCR; TCRdb stores just in-frame clones and leaves some out. The table has about 10,000 clones, 31% seen once. The source was alloreactive CD4+ T cells from a mixed lymphocyte reaction culture, collected before transplantation. These receptors were taken from a human patient who was an organ donor for intestinal transplantation. The CDR3 runs from the conserved cysteine through the conserved F or W. A D gene is named only where the DNA matches it firmly. Size tells how often a clone was seen (once, few, many) or the class of an expanded clone, and some rows leave it out.

d_call: NA
j_call: TRBJ1-6
clone_size: medium-sized
v_call: TRBV6-6
cdr3_aa: CASSYGPGNNSPLHF
cdr3_nt: TGTGCCAGCAGTTACGGCCCGGGAAATAATTCACCCCTCCACTTT

d_call: NA
j_call: TRBJ1-6
clone_size: medium-sized
v_call: TRBV27
cdr3_aa: CASSLSGGSYNSPLHF
cdr3_nt: TGTGCCAGCAGTTTATCAGGGGGCTCCTATAATTCACCCCTCCACTTT

d_call: TRBD1
j_call: TRBJ1-2
clone_size: few
v_call: TRBV7-9
cdr3_aa: CASSLVDRVNYGYTF
cdr3_nt: TGTGCCAGCAGCTTAGTGGACAGGGTCAACTATGGCTACACCTTC

d_call: NA
j_call: TRBJ2-3
clone_size: few
v_call: TRBV20-1
cdr3_aa: CSARRDTQYF
cdr3_nt: TGCAGTGCTAGGCGAGATACGCAGTATTTT

d_call: NA
j_call: TRBJ1-5
clone_size: NA
v_call: TRBV6-6
cdr3_aa: CASSRLFSNQPQHF
cdr3_nt: TGTGCCAGCAGCCGACTGTTTAGCAATCAGCCCCAGCATTTT

d_call: NA
j_call: TRBJ1-2
clone_size: few
v_call: TRBV6-5
cdr3_aa: CASSYKGSNYGYTF
cdr3_nt: TGTGCCAGCAGTTACAAGGGGTCTAACTATGGCTACACCTTC

d_call: TRBD1
j_call: TRBJ1-2
clone_size: NA
v_call: TRBV9
cdr3_aa: CASSVGTGGGYTF
cdr3_nt: TGTGCCAGCAGCGTAGGGACAGGGGGCGGCTACACCTTC

d_call: NA
j_call: TRBJ1-5
clone_size: NA
v_call: TRBV28
cdr3_aa: CASSFSQVNQPQHF
cdr3_nt: TGTGCCAGCAGTTTCTCGCAGGTGAACCAGCCCCAGCATTTT

d_call: NA
j_call: TRBJ2-7
clone_size: NA
v_call: TRBV20-1
cdr3_aa: CSAGRDEQYF
cdr3_nt: TGCAGTGCTGGACGGGACGAGCAGTACTTC

d_call: NA
j_call: TRBJ2-3
clone_size: few
v_call: TRBV7-9
cdr3_aa: CASSYLTHTDTQYF
cdr3_nt: TGTGCCAGCAGCTACCTTACCCACACAGATACGCAGTATTTT

d_call: NA
j_call: TRBJ1-2
clone_size: once
v_call: TRBV27
cdr3_aa: CASSPGSFSSGYTF
cdr3_nt: TGTGCCAGCAGTCCGGGGTCTTTTAGTTCTGGCTACACCTTC

d_call: NA
j_call: TRBJ1-1
clone_size: NA
v_call: TRBV7-2
cdr3_aa: CASSLTAGRSEAFF
cdr3_nt: TGTGCCAGCAGTCTTACGGCAGGGCGTTCTGAAGCTTTCTTT

d_call: TRBD1
j_call: TRBJ1-2
clone_size: NA
v_call: TRBV28
cdr3_aa: CASSATYRDSIF
cdr3_nt: TGTGCCAGCAGTGCAACGTACCGGGACAGTATCTTC

d_call: TRBD2
j_call: TRBJ2-7
clone_size: medium-sized
v_call: TRBV5-6
cdr3_aa: CASSAGGGSYEQYF
cdr3_nt: TGTGCCAGCAGCGCGGGGGGCGGCTCCTACGAGCAGTACTTC

d_call: NA
j_call: TRBJ1-4
clone_size: NA
v_call: TRBV7-9
cdr3_aa: CASSYLGQVFATNEKLFF
cdr3_nt: TGTGCCAGCAGCTATCTCGGGCAGGTTTTTGCAACTAATGAAAAACTGTTTTTT

d_call: TRBD2
j_call: TRBJ2-5
clone_size: NA
v_call: TRBV11-2
cdr3_aa: CASSPRLAGGKGYQETQYF
cdr3_nt: TGTGCCAGCAGCCCGAGACTAGCGGGGGGCAAGGGATACCAAGAGACCCAGTACTTC

d_call: TRBD2
j_call: TRBJ2-3
clone_size: NA
v_call: TRBV7-3
cdr3_aa: CASSLLAGGHTDTQYF
cdr3_nt: TGTGCCAGCAGCTTACTCGCGGGGGGCCACACAGATACGCAGTATTTT

d_call: TRBD1
j_call: TRBJ1-6
clone_size: NA
v_call: TRBV4-3
cdr3_aa: CASSHPGQGNSPLHF
cdr3_nt: TGCGCCAGCAGCCACCCGGGACAGGGAAATTCACCCCTCCACTTT

d_call: TRBD1
j_call: TRBJ1-2
clone_size: once
v_call: TRBV13
cdr3_aa: CASSLDPLTGEYTF
cdr3_nt: TGTGCCAGCAGCTTAGATCCCCTTACAGGGGAGTACACCTTC

d_call: TRBD1
j_call: TRBJ1-3
clone_size: medium-sized
v_call: TRBV7-2
cdr3_aa: CASSLTRGFSGNTIYF
cdr3_nt: TGTGCCAGCAGCTTAACCAGGGGGTTTAGTGGAAACACCATATATTTT

d_call: NA
j_call: TRBJ1-1
clone_size: few
v_call: TRBV19
cdr3_aa: CASSLRVSKTEAFF
cdr3_nt: TGTGCCAGTAGTCTACGGGTTTCGAAAACTGAAGCTTTCTTT

d_call: NA
j_call: TRBJ2-7
clone_size: NA
v_call: TRBV5-6
cdr3_aa: CASSFTGSSYEQYF
cdr3_nt: TGTGCCAGCAGCTTTACAGGGAGCTCCTACGAGCAGTACTTC

d_call: NA
j_call: TRBJ1-2
clone_size: NA
v_call: TRBV28
cdr3_aa: CASKAGYWGYTF
cdr3_nt: TGTGCCAGCAAGGCTGGGTACTGGGGCTACACCTTC

d_call: TRBD1
j_call: TRBJ1-1
clone_size: few
v_call: TRBV5-1
cdr3_aa: CASRQGLNTEAFF
cdr3_nt: TGCGCCAGCAGACAGGGGCTGAACACTGAAGCTTTCTTT

d_call: NA
j_call: TRBJ1-2
clone_size: NA
v_call: TRBV28
cdr3_aa: CASSPQGYGYTF
cdr3_nt: TGTGCCAGCAGTCCCCAGGGTTATGGCTACACCTTC

d_call: NA
j_call: TRBJ2-5
clone_size: NA
v_call: TRBV13
cdr3_aa: CASSLDSSETQYF
cdr3_nt: TGTGCCAGCAGCTTGGACAGCTCAGAGACCCAGTACTTC

d_call: NA
j_call: TRBJ1-1
clone_size: few
v_call: TRBV6-6
cdr3_aa: CASSTTILTGLIF
cdr3_nt: TGTGCCAGCAGTACAACAATTTTAACAGGGTTAATCTTT

d_call: NA
j_call: TRBJ1-2
clone_size: NA
v_call: TRBV30
cdr3_aa: CAWYISTSVRGYTF
cdr3_nt: TGTGCCTGGTACATCTCGACATCCGTCCGTGGCTACACCTTC

d_call: NA
j_call: TRBJ2-1
clone_size: NA
v_call: TRBV7-2
cdr3_aa: CASSTAGYNEQFF
cdr3_nt: TGTGCCAGCAGCACCGCTGGTTACAATGAGCAGTTCTTC

d_call: NA
j_call: TRBJ2-1
clone_size: few
v_call: TRBV6-5
cdr3_aa: CASRVRGGNEQFF
cdr3_nt: TGTGCCAGCAGGGTCAGGGGTGGCAATGAGCAGTTCTTC

d_call: NA
j_call: TRBJ1-2
clone_size: few
v_call: TRBV5-4
cdr3_aa: CASSRDVYGYTF
cdr3_nt: TGTGCCAGCAGCAGGGACGTCTATGGCTACACCTTC

d_call: NA
j_call: TRBJ2-2
clone_size: NA
v_call: TRBV5-1
cdr3_aa: CASSLDRGRAGELFF
cdr3_nt: TGCGCCAGCAGCTTGGACAGGGGGAGGGCCGGGGAGCTGTTTTTT

d_call: NA
j_call: TRBJ1-2
clone_size: few
v_call: TRBV28
cdr3_aa: CASTPGGSGFSYGYTF
cdr3_nt: TGTGCCAGCACCCCGGGGGGGAGCGGGTTTTCCTATGGCTACACCTTC

d_call: NA
j_call: TRBJ1-5
clone_size: few
v_call: TRBV6-5
cdr3_aa: CASSYRGNQPQHF
cdr3_nt: TGTGCCAGCAGTTACAGGGGCAATCAGCCCCAGCATTTT

d_call: NA
j_call: TRBJ2-1
clone_size: medium-sized
v_call: TRBV7-2
cdr3_aa: CASSSTFTPYNEQFF
cdr3_nt: TGTGCCAGCAGCTCGACTTTTACCCCCTACAATGAGCAGTTCTTC

d_call: TRBD2
j_call: TRBJ2-7
clone_size: NA
v_call: TRBV6-6
cdr3_aa: CASTPAASGNYEQYF
cdr3_nt: TGTGCCAGCACCCCAGCGGCTAGCGGAAACTACGAGCAGTACTTC

d_call: TRBD1
j_call: TRBJ1-1
clone_size: few
v_call: TRBV7-2
cdr3_aa: CASSVGQSSTEAFF
cdr3_nt: TGTGCCAGCAGCGTGGGACAGTCAAGCACTGAAGCTTTCTTT

d_call: NA
j_call: TRBJ2-5
clone_size: NA
v_call: TRBV7-9
cdr3_aa: CASSFLDTQETQYF
cdr3_nt: TGTGCCAGCAGCTTCTTAGACACCCAAGAGACCCAGTACTTC

d_call: NA
j_call: TRBJ2-1
clone_size: NA
v_call: TRBV18
cdr3_aa: CASSPVRGSEQFF
cdr3_nt: TGTGCCAGCTCACCAGTTCGGGGTAGTGAGCAGTTCTTC

d_call: NA
j_call: TRBJ1-5
clone_size: NA
v_call: TRBV7-2
cdr3_aa: CASSQDYVYSNQPQHF
cdr3_nt: TGTGCCAGCAGCCAAGATTACGTTTATAGCAATCAGCCCCAGCATTTT

d_call: NA
j_call: TRBJ2-7
clone_size: medium-sized
v_call: TRBV5-4
cdr3_aa: CASSLGQYEQYF
cdr3_nt: TGTGCCAGCAGCTTGGGACAATACGAGCAGTACTTC

d_call: NA
j_call: TRBJ1-2
clone_size: NA
v_call: TRBV5-6
cdr3_aa: CASSLPGTNYGYTF
cdr3_nt: TGTGCCAGCAGCTTACCCGGCACTAACTATGGCTACACCTTC